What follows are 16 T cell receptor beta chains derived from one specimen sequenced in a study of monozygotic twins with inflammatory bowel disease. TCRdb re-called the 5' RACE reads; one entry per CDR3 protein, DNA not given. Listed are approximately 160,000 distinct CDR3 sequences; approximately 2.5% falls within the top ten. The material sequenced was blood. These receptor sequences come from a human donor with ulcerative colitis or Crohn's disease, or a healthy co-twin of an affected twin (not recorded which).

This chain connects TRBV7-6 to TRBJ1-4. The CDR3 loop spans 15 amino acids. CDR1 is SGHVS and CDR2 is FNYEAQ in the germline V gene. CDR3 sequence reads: CASSFEGRSNEKLFF.

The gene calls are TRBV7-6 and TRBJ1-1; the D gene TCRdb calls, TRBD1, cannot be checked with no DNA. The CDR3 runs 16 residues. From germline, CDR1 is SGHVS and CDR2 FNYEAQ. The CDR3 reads CASSLVQPPLNTEAFF.

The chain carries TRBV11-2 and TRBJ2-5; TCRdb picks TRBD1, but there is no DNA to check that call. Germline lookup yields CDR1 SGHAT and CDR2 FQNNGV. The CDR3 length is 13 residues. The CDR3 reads CASSFNGGETQYF.

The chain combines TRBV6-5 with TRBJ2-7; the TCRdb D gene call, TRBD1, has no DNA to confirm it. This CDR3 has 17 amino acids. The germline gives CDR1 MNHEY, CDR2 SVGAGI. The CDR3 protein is CASSYSIPRDPTYEQYF.

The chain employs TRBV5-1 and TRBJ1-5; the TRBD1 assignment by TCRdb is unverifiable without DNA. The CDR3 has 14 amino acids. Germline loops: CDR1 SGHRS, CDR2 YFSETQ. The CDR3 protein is CASSLGQPNQPQHF.

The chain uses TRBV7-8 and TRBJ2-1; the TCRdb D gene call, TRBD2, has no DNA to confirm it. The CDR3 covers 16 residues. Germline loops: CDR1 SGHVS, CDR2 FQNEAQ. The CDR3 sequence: CASNRLAAQNYNEQFF.

The CDR3 spells CASSRTGGNTEAFF. V gene TRBV4-1 combines with J gene TRBJ1-1; there is no DNA to check the TCRdb D call of TRBD1. The germline V gene encodes CDR1 MGHRA and CDR2 YSYEKL. This CDR3 spans 14 amino acids.

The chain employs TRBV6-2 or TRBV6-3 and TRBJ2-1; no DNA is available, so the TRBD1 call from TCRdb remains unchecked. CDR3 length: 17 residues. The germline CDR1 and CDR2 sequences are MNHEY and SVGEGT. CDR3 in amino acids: CASSYRRDPLTYNEQFF.

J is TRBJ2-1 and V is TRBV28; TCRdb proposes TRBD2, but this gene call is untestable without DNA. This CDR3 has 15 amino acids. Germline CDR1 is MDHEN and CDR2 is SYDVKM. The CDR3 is CASPPQGGLRNEQFF.

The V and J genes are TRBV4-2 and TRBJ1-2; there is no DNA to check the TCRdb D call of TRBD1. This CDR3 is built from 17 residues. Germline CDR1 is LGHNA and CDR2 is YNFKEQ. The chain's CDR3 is CASSLTTGTGDNYGYTF.

The CDR3 region is CASSSETGYYGYTF. The gene calls are TRBV5-1 and TRBJ1-2; TCRdb selects TRBD1, and the lack of DNA leaves this call unchecked. The length of the CDR3 is 14 residues. From germline, CDR1 is SGHRS and CDR2 YFSETQ.

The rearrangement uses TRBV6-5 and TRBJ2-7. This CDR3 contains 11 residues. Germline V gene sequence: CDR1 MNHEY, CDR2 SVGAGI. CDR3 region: CASNDGYEQYF.

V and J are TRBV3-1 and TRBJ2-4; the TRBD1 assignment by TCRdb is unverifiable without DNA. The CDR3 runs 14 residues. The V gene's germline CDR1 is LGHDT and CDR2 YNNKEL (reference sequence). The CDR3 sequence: CASSDRDRENIQYF.

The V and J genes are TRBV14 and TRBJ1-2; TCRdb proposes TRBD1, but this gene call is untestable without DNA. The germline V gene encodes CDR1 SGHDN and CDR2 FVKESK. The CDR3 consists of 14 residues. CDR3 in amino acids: CASREGHSNYGYTF. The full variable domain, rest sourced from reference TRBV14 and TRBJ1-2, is EAGVTQFPSHSVIEKGQTVTLRCDPISGHDNLYWYRRVMGKEIKFLLHFVKESKQDESGMPNNRFLAERTGGTYSTLKVQPAELEDSGVYFCASREGHSNYGYTFGSGTRLTVV.

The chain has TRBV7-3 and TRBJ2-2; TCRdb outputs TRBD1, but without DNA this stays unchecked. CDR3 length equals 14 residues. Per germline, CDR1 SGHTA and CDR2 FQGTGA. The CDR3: CASSLGGRAGELFF.

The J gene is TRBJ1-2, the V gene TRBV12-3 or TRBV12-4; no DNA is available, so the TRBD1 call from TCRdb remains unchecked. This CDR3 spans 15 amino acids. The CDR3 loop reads CASSQTGNTNYGYTF.